This T cell receptor (beta chain) comes out of a study of T cells after yellow fever vaccination (dated by TCRdb to about 2019). For the study in its entirety: Libraries from fractions with low cell numbers were prepared with the SMART-Seq v4 Ultra Low Input RNA kit. Bulk PBMC replicates and cell subsets were isolated from blood drawn at multiple timepoints before and after both primary and secondary immunization. Two healthy male donors made up the cohort, one aged 18 to 30 years and the other aged 30 to 40 years. To follow T-cell clones before and after primary and booster YFV17D yellow fever vaccination, bulk TCR alpha and beta repertoires were sequenced over time.

The investigation overall reported the following: Compared with the primary T-cell response, the secondary T-cell response was weaker but faster, peaking on day 5 rather than day 15. Because abundant contaminating clonotypes from the bulk population could be contained in FACS-sorted repertoires, computational filtering was required. Because only two donors were included in the study, the extent to which the findings can be generalized is limited. A small share of clonotypes occurred in both CD4 and CD8 compartments, likely arising from convergent recombination. After the booster, most clones that had expanded after primary vaccination were detected again (roughly 96% of CD4 and 88% of CD8), suggesting broad maintenance of memory.

This specimen's treatment or condition label, per the study, means: live attenuated yellow fever vaccine strain. PBMCs were isolated from peripheral blood using a standard Ficoll-Paque protocol. Dynabeads CD4 and CD8 positive selection kits were used to isolate CD4 and CD8 T-cell fractions. TriZol was used to extract RNA from bulk PBMCs, CD4 and CD8 fractions, and dextramer-positive and dextramer-negative fractions. TCR cDNA was made using 5'RACE template switching, a step that added a universal primer site and unique molecular identifiers. Priming for cDNA synthesis came from both the TCR alpha and TCR beta constant segments. Library amplification used two PCR steps, and the second PCR step added sample barcodes and sequencing adapters. Sequencing of the libraries was done on either Illumina HiSeq 2500 (2x100 bp) or NovaSeq (2x150 bp). In the authors' own workflow: MIGEC handled demultiplexing of reads and collapsing into UMI consensus sequences, while MiXCR performed V(D)J alignment. Clonotypes responding to the vaccine were identified with edgeR on replicate PBMC samples, with the criteria of FDR below 0.01 and a log2 fold change above 5 up to day 15. Each bulk clonotype was labeled CD4 or CD8 based on which sequenced repertoire, CD4 or CD8, contained the clonotype at higher abundance. The public reads were quality trimmed at Q25 with fastp and then assembled into clones with MiXCR by TCRdb, keeping productive beta chains. Rows are combined by CDR3 protein, so each entry shows the most common genes and DNA. The V and J calls reflect TCRdb's pipeline rather than the authors' work. Here the sample has around 120,000 distinct CDR3 sequences; about 7.8% occur a single time. The ten largest clonotypes hold 2.7% of the sample.

The germline V gene supplies CDR1 SGHRS and CDR2 YFSETQ. The V and J ends are trimmed by 0 bases and 12 bases, leaving 7 bases between them. CDR3 length: 12 amino acids, cysteine to phenylalanine. CDR3 DNA only is kept here, 36 bases in frame from base 1. This clonotype was observed at least ten times. Its antigen has not been determined. Per-base quality was not reported, and no clone a single base away is much larger than it. The sample here was CD4+ T cells sorted from PBMCs, taken roughly 45 days after the first yellow fever vaccination. The TCR originated in a man between 18 and 29 years old who received the YFV17D yellow fever vaccine. This sequence uses TRBV5-1 and TRBJ1-6; a tentative D match to TRBD1 spans 5 bases. The DNA sequence reads TGCGCCAGCAGCTTGGGGAGGGGACCCCTCCACTTT. Protein translation: CASSLGRGPLHF.